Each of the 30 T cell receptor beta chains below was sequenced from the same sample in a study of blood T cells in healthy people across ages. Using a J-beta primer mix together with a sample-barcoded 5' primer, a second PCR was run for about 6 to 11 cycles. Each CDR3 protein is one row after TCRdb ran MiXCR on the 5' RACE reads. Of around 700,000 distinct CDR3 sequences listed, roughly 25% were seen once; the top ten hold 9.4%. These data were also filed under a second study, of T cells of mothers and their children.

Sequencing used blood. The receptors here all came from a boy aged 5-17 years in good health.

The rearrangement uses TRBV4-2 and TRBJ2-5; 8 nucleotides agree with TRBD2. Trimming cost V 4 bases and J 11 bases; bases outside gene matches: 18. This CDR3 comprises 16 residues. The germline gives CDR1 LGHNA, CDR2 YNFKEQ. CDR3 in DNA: TGTGCCAGCAGCCCACAGGCGGGACTAGGGTCTGGGGAGCAGTACTTC. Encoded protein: CASSPQAGLGSGEQYF.

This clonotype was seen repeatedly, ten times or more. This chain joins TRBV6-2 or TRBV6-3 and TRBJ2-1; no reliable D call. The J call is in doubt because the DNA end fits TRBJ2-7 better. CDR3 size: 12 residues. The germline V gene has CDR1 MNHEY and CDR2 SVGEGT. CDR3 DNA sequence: TGTGCCAGCAGTTACCCGACCACCGAGCAGTACTTC. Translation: CASSYPTTEQYF.

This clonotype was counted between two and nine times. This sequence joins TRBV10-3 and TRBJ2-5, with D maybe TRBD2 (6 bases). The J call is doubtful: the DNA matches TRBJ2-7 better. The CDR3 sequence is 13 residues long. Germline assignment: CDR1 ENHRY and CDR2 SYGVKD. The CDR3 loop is CAISAGPLNEQYF. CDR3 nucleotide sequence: TGTGCCATCAGCGCGGGGCCGTTGAACGAGCAGTACTTC.

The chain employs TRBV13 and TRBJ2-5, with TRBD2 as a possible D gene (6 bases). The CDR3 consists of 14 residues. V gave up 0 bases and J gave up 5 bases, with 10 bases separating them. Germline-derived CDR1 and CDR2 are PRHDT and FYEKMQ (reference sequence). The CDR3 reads CASSLGGSPETQYF. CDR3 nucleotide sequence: TGTGCCAGCAGCTTAGGCGGGAGTCCGGAGACCCAGTACTTC.

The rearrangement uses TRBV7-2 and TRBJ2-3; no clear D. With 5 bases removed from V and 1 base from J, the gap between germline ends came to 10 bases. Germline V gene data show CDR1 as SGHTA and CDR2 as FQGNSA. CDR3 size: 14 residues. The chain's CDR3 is CASSRRYGTDTQYF. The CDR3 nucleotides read TGTGCCAGCAGCCGAAGGTACGGCACAGATACGCAGTATTTT.

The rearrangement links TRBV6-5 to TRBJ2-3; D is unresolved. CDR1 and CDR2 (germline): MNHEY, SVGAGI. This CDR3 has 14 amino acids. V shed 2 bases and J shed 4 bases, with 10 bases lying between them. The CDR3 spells CASSYAETSDTQYF. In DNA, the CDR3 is TGTGCCAGCAGTTACGCGGAGACGTCAGATACGCAGTATTTT.

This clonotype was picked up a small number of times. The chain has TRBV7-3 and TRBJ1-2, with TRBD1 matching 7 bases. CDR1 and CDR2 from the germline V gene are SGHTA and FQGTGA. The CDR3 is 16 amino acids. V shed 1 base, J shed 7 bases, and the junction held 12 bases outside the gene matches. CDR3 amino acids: CASSLNPQGGMSGYTF. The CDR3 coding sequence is TGTGCCAGCAGCTTAAATCCCCAGGGGGGGATGAGTGGCTACACCTTC. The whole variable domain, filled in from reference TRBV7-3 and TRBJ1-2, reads GAGVSQTPSNKVTEKGKYVELRCDPISGHTALYWYRQSLGQGPEFLIYFQGTGAADDSGLPNDRFFAVRPEGSVSTLKIQRTERGDSAVYLCASSLNPQGGMSGYTFGSGTRLTVV.

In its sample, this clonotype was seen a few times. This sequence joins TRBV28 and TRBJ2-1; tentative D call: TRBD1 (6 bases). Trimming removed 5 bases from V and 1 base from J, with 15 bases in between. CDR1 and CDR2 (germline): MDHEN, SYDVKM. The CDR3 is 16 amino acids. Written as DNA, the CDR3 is TGTGCCAGCAGTCCGTACACAGGGTTTTCCTACAATGAGCAGTTCTTC. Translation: CASSPYTGFSYNEQFF.

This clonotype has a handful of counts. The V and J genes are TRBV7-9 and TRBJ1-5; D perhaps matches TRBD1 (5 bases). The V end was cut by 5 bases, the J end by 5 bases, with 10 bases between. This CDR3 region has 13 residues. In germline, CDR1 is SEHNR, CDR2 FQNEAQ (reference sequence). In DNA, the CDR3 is TGTGCCAGCAGCGCCCGAGGGGATCAGCCCCAGCATTTT. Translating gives CASSARGDQPQHF.

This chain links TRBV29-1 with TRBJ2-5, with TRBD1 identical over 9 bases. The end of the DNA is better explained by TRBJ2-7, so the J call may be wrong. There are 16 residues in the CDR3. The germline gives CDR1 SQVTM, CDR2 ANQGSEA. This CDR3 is CSVEHQGQGHSYEQYF. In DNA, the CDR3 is TGCAGCGTTGAACACCAGGGACAGGGCCACTCCTACGAGCAGTACTTC.

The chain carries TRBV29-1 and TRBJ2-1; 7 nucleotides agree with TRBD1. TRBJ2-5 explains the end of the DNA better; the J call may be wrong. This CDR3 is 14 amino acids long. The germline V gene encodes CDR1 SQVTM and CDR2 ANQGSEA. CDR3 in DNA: TGCAGCGTCGAGACTGACAGGGCCGGGGAGACCCAGTACTTC. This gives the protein CSVETDRAGETQYF.

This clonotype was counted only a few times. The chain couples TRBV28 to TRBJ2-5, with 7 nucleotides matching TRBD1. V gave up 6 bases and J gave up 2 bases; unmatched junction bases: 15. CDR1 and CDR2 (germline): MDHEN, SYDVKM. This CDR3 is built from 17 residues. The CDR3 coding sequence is TGTGCCAGCAGAAACACTGGGACAGCCGGACCTCAAGAGACCCAGTACTTC. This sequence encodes CASRNTGTAGPQETQYF.

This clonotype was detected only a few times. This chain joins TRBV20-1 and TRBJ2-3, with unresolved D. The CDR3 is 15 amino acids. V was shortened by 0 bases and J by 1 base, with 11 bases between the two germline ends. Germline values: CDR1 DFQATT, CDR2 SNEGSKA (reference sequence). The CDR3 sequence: CSARDRTIGTDTQYF. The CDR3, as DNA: TGCAGTGCTAGAGACCGAACTATTGGCACAGATACGCAGTATTTT.

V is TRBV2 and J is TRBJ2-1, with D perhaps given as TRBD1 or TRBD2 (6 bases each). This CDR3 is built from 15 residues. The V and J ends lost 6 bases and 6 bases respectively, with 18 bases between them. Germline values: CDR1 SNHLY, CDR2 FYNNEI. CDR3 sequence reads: CASSGKRGTRNEQFF. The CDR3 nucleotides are TGTGCCAGCAGCGGGAAAAGGGGGACTCGCAATGAGCAGTTCTTC.

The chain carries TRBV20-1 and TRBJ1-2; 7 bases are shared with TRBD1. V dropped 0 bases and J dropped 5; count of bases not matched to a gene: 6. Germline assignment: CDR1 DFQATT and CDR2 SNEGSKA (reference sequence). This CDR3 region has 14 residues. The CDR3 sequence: CSARDLGTEYGYTF. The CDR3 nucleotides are TGCAGTGCTAGAGATCTCGGGACAGAATATGGCTACACCTTC.

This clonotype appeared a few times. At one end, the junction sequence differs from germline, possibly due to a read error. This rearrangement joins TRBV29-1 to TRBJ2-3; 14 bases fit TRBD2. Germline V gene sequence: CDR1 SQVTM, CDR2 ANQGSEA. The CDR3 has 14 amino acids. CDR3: CSLRTSGGTDTRYF. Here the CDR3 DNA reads TGCAGCCTACGGACTAGCGGGGGGACAGATACGCGGTATTTT.

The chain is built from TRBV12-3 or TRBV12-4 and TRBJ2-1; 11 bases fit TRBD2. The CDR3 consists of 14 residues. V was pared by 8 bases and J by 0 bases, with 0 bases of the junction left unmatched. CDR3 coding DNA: TGTGCCAGCGGACTAGCGGGCTCCTACAATGAGCAGTTCTTC. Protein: CASGLAGSYNEQFF.

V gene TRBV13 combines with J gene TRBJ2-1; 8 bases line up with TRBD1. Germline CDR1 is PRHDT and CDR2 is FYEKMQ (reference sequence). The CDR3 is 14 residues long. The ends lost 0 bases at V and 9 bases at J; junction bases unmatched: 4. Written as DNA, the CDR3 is TGTGCCAGCAGCTTAGGGACAGGGGTTGGTGAGCAGTTCTTC. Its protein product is CASSLGTGVGEQFF.

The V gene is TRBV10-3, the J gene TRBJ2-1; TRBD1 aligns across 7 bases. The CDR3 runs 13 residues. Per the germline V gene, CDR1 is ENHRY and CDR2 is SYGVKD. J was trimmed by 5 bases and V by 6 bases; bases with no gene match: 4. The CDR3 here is CAISPTGNNEQFF. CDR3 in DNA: TGTGCCATCAGCCCGACAGGGAACAATGAGCAGTTCTTC.

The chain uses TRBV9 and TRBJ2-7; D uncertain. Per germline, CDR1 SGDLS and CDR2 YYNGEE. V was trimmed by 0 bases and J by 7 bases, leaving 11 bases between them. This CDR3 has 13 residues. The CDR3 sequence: CASSVATQTEQYF. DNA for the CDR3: TGTGCCAGCAGCGTAGCTACTCAAACAGAGCAGTACTTC.

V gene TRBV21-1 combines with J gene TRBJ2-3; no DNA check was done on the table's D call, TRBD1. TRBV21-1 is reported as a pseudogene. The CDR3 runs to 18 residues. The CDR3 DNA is TGTGCCAGCAGCAAACCTTACAGGGGGCACGGTAGCACAGATACGCAGTATTTT. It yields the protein CASSKPYRGHGSTDTQYF.

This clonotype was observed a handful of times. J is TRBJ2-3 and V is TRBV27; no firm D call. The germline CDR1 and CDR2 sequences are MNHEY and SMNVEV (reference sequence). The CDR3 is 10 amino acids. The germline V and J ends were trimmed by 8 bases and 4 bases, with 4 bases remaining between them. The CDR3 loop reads CASGPDTQYF. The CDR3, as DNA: TGTGCCAGCGGGCCAGATACGCAGTATTTT.

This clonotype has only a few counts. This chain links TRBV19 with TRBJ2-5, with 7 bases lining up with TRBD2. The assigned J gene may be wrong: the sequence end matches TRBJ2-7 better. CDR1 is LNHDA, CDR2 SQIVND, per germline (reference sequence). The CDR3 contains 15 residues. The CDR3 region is CASSIGPGGSYEQYF. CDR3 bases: TGTGCCAGTAGTATTGGACCGGGGGGCTCCTACGAGCAGTACTTC.

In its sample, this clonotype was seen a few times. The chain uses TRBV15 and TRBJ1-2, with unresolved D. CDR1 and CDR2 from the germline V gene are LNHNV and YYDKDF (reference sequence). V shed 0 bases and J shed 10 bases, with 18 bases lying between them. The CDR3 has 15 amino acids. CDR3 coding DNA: TGTGCCACCAGCAGAGAATCCGGTTGGAGCAAACTCTACACCTTC. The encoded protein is CATSRESGWSKLYTF.

This CDR3 reads CASRPTGGAFGELFF. DNA of the CDR3: TGTGCCAGCAGGCCAACAGGGGGCGCATTCGGGGAGCTGTTTTTT. V and J are TRBV3-1 and TRBJ2-2; 9 bases agree with TRBD1. Germline V lookup: CDR1 LGHDT, CDR2 YNNKEL (reference sequence). CDR3 length equals 15 residues. The V and J ends lost 6 bases and 7 bases, in that order; junction bases with no gene match: 9.

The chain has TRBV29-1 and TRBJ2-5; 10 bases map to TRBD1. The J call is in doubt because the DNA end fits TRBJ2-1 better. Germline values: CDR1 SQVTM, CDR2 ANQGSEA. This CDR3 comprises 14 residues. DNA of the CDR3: TGCAGCGCTGACGGACAGGGGGGATCCAATGAGCAGTTCTTC. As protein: CSADGQGGSNEQFF.

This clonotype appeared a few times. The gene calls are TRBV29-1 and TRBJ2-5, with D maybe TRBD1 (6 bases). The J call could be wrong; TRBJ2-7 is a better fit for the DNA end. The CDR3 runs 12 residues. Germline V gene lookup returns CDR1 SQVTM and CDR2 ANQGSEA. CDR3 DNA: TGCAGCGTTGATGAACAGGGTGACGAGCAGTACTTC. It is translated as CSVDEQGDEQYF.

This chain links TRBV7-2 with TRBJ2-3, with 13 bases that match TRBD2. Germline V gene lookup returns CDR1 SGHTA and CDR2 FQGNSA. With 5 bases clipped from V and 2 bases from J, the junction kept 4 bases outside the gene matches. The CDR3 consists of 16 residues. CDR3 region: CASSAGTSGVTDTQYF. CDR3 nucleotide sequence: TGTGCCAGCAGCGCCGGGACTAGCGGGGTCACAGATACGCAGTATTTT.

The CDR3 DNA is TGCAGCGTTTCGTCCAGCGGGGGTAGCACAGATACGCAGTATTTT. Its protein product is CSVSSSGGSTDTQYF. V usage is TRBV29-1 and J usage is TRBJ2-3; 8 nucleotides align to TRBD2. The germline V gene encodes CDR1 SQVTM and CDR2 ANQGSEA. The CDR3 runs to 15 residues. V lost 5 bases to trimming and J lost 0 bases; unmatched junction nucleotides: 7.

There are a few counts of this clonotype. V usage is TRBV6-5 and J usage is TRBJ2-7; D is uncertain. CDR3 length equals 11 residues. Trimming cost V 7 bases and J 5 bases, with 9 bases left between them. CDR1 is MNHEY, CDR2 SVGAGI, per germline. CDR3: CASTDSHEQYF. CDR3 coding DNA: TGTGCCAGCACCGACTCACACGAGCAGTACTTC.